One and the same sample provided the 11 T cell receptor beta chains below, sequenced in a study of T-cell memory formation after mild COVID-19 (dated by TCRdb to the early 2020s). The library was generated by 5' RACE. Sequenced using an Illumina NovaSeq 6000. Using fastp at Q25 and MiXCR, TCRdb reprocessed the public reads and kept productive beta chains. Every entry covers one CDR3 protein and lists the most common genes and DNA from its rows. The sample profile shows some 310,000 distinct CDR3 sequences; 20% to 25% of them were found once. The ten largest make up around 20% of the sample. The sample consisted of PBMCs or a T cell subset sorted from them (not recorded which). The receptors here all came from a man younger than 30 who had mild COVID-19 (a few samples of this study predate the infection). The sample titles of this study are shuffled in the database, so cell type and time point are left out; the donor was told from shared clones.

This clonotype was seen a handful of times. Here the CDR3 DNA reads TGTGCCAGCAGTATCCGACAGGGACGGTACAATGAGCAGTTCTTC. Protein: CASSIRQGRYNEQFF. V usage is TRBV12-3 or TRBV12-4 and J usage is TRBJ2-1; the match to TRBD1 covers 7 bases. CDR3 length: 15 residues. Trimming removed 5 bases from V and 4 bases from J; junction bases left unmatched: 8.

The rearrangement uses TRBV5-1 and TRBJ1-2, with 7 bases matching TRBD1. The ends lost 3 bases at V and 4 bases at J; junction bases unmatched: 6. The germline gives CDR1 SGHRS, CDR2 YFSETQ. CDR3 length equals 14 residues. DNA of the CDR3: TGCGCCAGCAGCTCGGAGGGGGCGACCTATGGCTACACCTTC. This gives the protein CASSSEGATYGYTF.

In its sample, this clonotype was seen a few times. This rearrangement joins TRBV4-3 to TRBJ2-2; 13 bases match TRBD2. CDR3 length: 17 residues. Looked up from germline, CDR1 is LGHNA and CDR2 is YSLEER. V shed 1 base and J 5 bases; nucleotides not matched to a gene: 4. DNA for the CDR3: TGCGCCAGCAGCCAAGGACTAGCGGGGGGAAGAACCGGGGAGCTGTTTTTT. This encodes CASSQGLAGGRTGELFF.

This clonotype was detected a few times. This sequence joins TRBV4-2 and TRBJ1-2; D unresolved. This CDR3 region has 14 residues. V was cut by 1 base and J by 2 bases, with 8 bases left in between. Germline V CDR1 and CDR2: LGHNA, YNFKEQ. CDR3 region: CASSQAGVNYGYTF. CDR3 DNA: TGTGCCAGCAGCCAAGCGGGAGTCAACTATGGCTACACCTTC.

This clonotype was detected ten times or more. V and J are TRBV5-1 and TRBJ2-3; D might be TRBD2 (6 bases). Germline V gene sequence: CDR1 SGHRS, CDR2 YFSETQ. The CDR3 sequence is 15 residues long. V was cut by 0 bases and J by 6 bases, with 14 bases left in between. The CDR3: CASSLVSGGRDTQYF. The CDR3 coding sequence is TGCGCCAGCAGCTTGGTTTCCGGGGGACGGGATACGCAGTATTTT.

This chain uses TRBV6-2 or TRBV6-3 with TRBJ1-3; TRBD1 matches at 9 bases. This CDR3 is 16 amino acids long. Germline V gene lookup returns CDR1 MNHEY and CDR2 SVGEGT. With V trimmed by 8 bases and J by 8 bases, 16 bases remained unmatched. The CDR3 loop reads CASGPMGQGGKDTIYF. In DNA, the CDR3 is TGTGCCAGCGGCCCAATGGGACAGGGAGGAAAGGACACCATATATTTT.

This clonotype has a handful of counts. The CDR3 region is CASSRGGQGLETQYF. Here the CDR3 DNA reads TGTGCCAGCAGCCGGGGAGGACAGGGGTTAGAGACCCAGTACTTC. The chain recombines TRBV7-6 with TRBJ2-5; 9 bases match TRBD1. CDR3 length equals 15 residues. The V gene's germline CDR1 is SGHVS and CDR2 FNYEAQ. V dropped 5 bases and J dropped 4; count of bases not matched to a gene: 8.

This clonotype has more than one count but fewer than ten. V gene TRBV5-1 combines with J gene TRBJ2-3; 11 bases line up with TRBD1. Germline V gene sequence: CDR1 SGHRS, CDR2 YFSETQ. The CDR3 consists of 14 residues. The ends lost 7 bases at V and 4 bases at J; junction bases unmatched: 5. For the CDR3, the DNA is TGCGCCAGCCGGGGACAGGGGGTCCCAGATACGCAGTATTTT. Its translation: CASRGQGVPDTQYF.

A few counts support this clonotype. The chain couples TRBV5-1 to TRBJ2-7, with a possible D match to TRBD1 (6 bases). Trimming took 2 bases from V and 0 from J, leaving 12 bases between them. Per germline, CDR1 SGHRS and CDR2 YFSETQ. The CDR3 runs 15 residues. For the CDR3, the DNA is TGCGCCAGCAGCTTAACACAGGGTAGCTCCTACGAGCAGTACTTC. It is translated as CASSLTQGSSYEQYF.

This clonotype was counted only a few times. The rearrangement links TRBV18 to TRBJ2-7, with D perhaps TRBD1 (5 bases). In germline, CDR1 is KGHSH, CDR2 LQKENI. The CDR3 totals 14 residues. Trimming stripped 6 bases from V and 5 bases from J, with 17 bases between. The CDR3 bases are TGTGCCAGCTCGCAGGCAACGAGGACAAACGAGCAGTACGTC. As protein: CASSQATRTNEQYV.

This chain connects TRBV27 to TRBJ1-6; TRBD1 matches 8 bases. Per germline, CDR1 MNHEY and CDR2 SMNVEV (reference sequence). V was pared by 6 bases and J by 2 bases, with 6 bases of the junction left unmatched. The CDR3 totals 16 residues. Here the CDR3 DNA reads TGTGCCAGCAGAAGAGGACAGGGCACCTATAATTCACCCCTCCACTTT. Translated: CASRRGQGTYNSPLHF.